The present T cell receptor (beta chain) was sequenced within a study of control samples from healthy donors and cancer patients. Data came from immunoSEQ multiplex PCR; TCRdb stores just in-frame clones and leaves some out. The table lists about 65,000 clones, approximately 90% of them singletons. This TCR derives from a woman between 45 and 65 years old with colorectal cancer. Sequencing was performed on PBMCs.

CDR3 residues: CASRPPVTGPYEQYF. CDR3 in DNA: TGTGCCAGCAGACCGCCCGTGACAGGGCCGTACGAGCAGTACTTC. The rearrangement joins TRBV6-5 to TRBJ2-7; 7 bases are shared with TRBD1. The CDR3 has 15 amino acids. Unmatched junction bases numbered 12, after V lost 6 bases and J lost 4 bases. Looked up from germline, CDR1 is MNHEY and CDR2 is SVGAGI.